This TCR beta chain was profiled in a study of CD8 T cells in ankylosing spondylitis. Study observations and caveats: Ankylosing spondylitis blood appeared to be characterized by a TCR beta motif of several highly homologous variants.

Quantitative 5'-RACE with molecular barcodes was used to make the TCR beta libraries. TCRdb processed the 5' RACE reads anew with MiXCR; each CDR3 protein has one entry. The profile shows 350,000 or so distinct CDR3 sequences, roughly 15% of them singletons. There are 14 residues in the CDR3. Between the trimmed V and J ends, which lost 6 bases and 2 bases, there was a span of 16 bases. Germline V gives CDR1 DFQATT, CDR2 SNEGSKA (reference sequence). This clonotype appeared a few times. Its antigen is currently unknown. V gene TRBV20-1 combines with J gene TRBJ1-1; TRBD1 is a possible D gene (5 bases). The receptor's source is a male donor with ankylosing spondylitis or in good health (not recorded which). Sequencing input: blood, either unsorted or a sorted T cell fraction (not recorded which). The CDR3 bases are TGCAGTGCCAGACGGGGGGAGATTAACACTGAAGCTTTCTTT. Its protein product is CSARRGEINTEAFF.